The next 30 T cell receptor beta chains were all read from a single sample in a study of shared clonotypes between healthy human individuals. CD45RO-negative, CCR7-selected cells formed the naive CD8 fraction, which excluded terminally differentiated effector memory CD45RA+ cells. Only in-frame clones appear in the TCRdb table, and some are missing; sequencing was by immunoSEQ multiplex PCR. The sample carries some 2 million clones, approximately 94% recorded once. Material for sequencing was naive CD8+ T cells sorted from blood. The receptor set was obtained from a man between 18 and 29 years old in good health.

V and J are TRBV9 and TRBJ1-2; D is uncertain. CDR1 SGDLS and CDR2 YYNGEE come from the germline V gene. V was shortened by 0 bases and J by 3 bases, with 12 bases between the two germline ends. This CDR3 comprises 15 residues. The CDR3 sequence is CASSVAAGAYYGYTF. In DNA, the CDR3 is TGTGCCAGCAGCGTAGCGGCGGGCGCCTACTATGGCTACACCTTC.

This chain joins TRBV11-2 and TRBJ2-7; D unresolved. Trimming left V 8 bases short and J 2 bases short, with 13 bases between. This CDR3 region has 13 residues. Germline lookup yields CDR1 SGHAT and CDR2 FQNNGV. CDR3: CASGVDVPYEQYF. The CDR3 DNA reads TGTGCCAGCGGGGTTGACGTTCCCTACGAGCAGTACTTC.

The chain is built from TRBV6-1 and TRBJ2-3; D is ambiguous. Trimming shortened V by 11 bases and J by 2 bases, and 14 bases separated the two germline ends. There are 13 residues in the CDR3. Looked up from germline, CDR1 is MNHNS and CDR2 is SASEGT. CDR3 sequence (DNA): TGTGCCGGCTCGAGCGCATTCACAGATACGCAGTATTTT. Its translation: CAGSSAFTDTQYF.

The chain joins TRBV19 to TRBJ2-7; 12 positions agree with TRBD2. The CDR3 is 15 residues long. The trim removed 7 bases at V and 5 bases at J, leaving 9 bases unmatched. Germline CDR1 and CDR2: LNHDA and SQIVND (reference sequence). The CDR3 bases are TGTGCCAGTAAAAGACTAGCGGGAGCGTCCCACGAGCAGTACTTC. Amino acids: CASKRLAGASHEQYF.

This clone was counted a few times. This sample includes further DNA sequences coding for the same CDR3. The rearrangement joins TRBV7-9 to TRBJ2-6; no reliable D call. CDR3 size: 14 residues. V shed 1 base and J shed 2 bases, with 3 bases lying between them. Germline CDR1 SEHNR, CDR2 FQNEAQ (reference sequence). The CDR3 loop reads CASSLDAGANVLTF. The CDR3, as DNA: TGTGCCAGCAGCTTAGACGCTGGGGCCAACGTCCTGACTTTC.

The chain joins TRBV19 to TRBJ2-3; 10 bases line up with TRBD1. The CDR3 loop spans 16 amino acids. V lost 7 bases and J lost 4; bases outside the gene matches: 11. Germline-derived CDR1 and CDR2 are LNHDA and SQIVND (reference sequence). CDR3 DNA: TGTGCCAGTAATACACCCGGGACAGGGGACCCAGATACGCAGTATTTT. As protein: CASNTPGTGDPDTQYF.

The gene calls are TRBV4-1 and TRBJ2-7, with TRBD2 matching over 9 bases. The CDR3 covers 15 residues. V dropped 0 bases and J dropped 3; count of bases not matched to a gene: 3. Germline values: CDR1 MGHRA, CDR2 YSYEKL. This chain's CDR3 is CASSQELAGYYEQYF. Written as DNA, the CDR3 is TGCGCCAGCAGCCAAGAACTAGCGGGTTACTACGAGCAGTACTTC.

This chain joins TRBV28 and TRBJ1-2; D remains ambiguous. The CDR3 is 14 residues long. CDR1 and CDR2 from the germline V gene are MDHEN and SYDVKM. Trimming removed 4 bases from V and 8 bases from J, with 17 bases in between. CDR3 DNA sequence: TGTGCCAGCAGTTCCCACCTCGGGGATCGGGGCTACACCTTC. As protein: CASSSHLGDRGYTF.

The rearrangement uses TRBV13 and TRBJ2-7; D is unresolved. The V gene's germline CDR1 is PRHDT and CDR2 FYEKMQ (reference sequence). V gave up 0 bases and J gave up 4 bases, with 16 bases separating them. The CDR3 consists of 16 residues. The CDR3 reads CASSLGLQEKRYEQYF. CDR3 DNA sequence: TGTGCCAGCAGCTTAGGCTTGCAGGAAAAAAGGTACGAGCAGTACTTC.

For the CDR3, the DNA is TGCGCCAGCAGTGAGCCTGGGGGAGCCTACGAGCAGTACTTC. This encodes CASSEPGGAYEQYF. The V gene is TRBV10-2, the J gene TRBJ2-7; D may match TRBD1 or TRBD2 (5 bases each). Trimming cost V 2 bases and J 2 bases, with 10 bases left between them. The germline V gene encodes CDR1 WSHSY and CDR2 SAAADI. The CDR3 loop spans 14 amino acids.

V usage is TRBV5-1 and J usage is TRBJ2-7; 10 bases match TRBD2. The CDR3 is made up of 15 amino acids. With V trimmed by 1 base and J by 7 bases, 8 bases remained unmatched. Germline V gene data show CDR1 as SGHRS and CDR2 as YFSETQ. CDR3 loop: CASSLRLAGVHEQYF. DNA of the CDR3: TGCGCCAGCAGCTTGAGGCTAGCGGGAGTTCATGAGCAGTACTTC.

The V call is TRBV5-6, the J call TRBJ2-1, with 10 bases lining up with TRBD2. Germline loops: CDR1 SGHDT, CDR2 YYEEEE. This CDR3 contains 14 residues. J gave up 15 bases and V 3 bases, and 12 bases lay outside the gene matches. CDR3 nucleotides: TGTGCCAGCAGCTCGAGCGGGAGGGATCCCGTTTTGTTCTTC. Translation: CASSSSGRDPVLFF.

This clone has just one count. The chain links TRBV7-6 to TRBJ2-7, with D tentatively TRBD1 (6 bases). CDR3 length: 12 amino acids. V was pared by 4 bases and J by 5 bases, with 9 bases between. The germline V gene encodes CDR1 SGHVS and CDR2 FNYEAQ. The CDR3 spells CASSYPGDEQYF. Here the CDR3 DNA reads TGTGCCAGCAGCTATCCAGGGGACGAGCAGTACTTC.

Worth noting for this clone: This CDR3 is also generated by other DNA sequences in the sample. The J gene is TRBJ2-1, the V gene TRBV6-1; 9 bases match TRBD1. The ends lost 3 bases at V and 0 bases at J; junction bases unmatched: 0. CDR1 and CDR2 from the germline V gene are MNHNS and SASEGT. The CDR3 runs 15 residues. The CDR3 DNA sequence: TGTGCCAGCAGTGAGGACAGGGGCTCCTACAATGAGCAGTTCTTC. Its protein is CASSEDRGSYNEQFF.

This chain uses TRBV15 with TRBJ2-7; no reliable D call. Germline lookup yields CDR1 LNHNV and CDR2 YYDKDF (reference sequence). There are 14 residues in the CDR3. V was cut by 1 base and J by 3 bases, with 10 bases left in between. The CDR3 DNA sequence: TGTGCCACCAGCAGAGCGGGCCGGCTCTACGAGCAGTACTTC. It yields the protein CATSRAGRLYEQYF.

The V call is TRBV11-2, the J call TRBJ2-3; 13 bases are shared with TRBD2. Germline CDR1 and CDR2: SGHAT and FQNNGV. This CDR3 is 16 amino acids long. V lost 4 bases, J lost 2 bases, and 3 bases stayed unmatched. CDR3 sequence: CASSSLAGGNTDTQYF. In DNA form, the CDR3 reads TGTGCCAGCAGCTCACTAGCGGGGGGGAACACAGATACGCAGTATTTT. Full variable domain (rest looked up from reference TRBV11-2 and TRBJ2-3): EAGVAQSPRYKIIEKRQSVAFWCNPISGHATLYWYQQILGQGPKLLIQFQNNGVVDDSQLPKDRFSAERLKGVDSTLKIQPAKLEDSAVYLCASSSLAGGNTDTQYFGPGTRLTVL.

The rearrangement joins TRBV9 to TRBJ1-2; possibly TRBD1 for D (5 bases). Trimming left V 0 bases short and J 3 bases short, with 12 bases between. Germline V gene data show CDR1 as SGDLS and CDR2 as YYNGEE. The CDR3 loop spans 15 amino acids. For the CDR3, the DNA is TGTGCCAGCAGCGTAGGAGGGGACTCGTACTATGGCTACACCTTC. Its translation is CASSVGGDSYYGYTF.

The chain has TRBV18 and TRBJ1-2; 11 positions agree with TRBD1. The V and J ends lost 3 bases and 2 bases, in that order; junction bases with no gene match: 11. The CDR3 is made up of 18 amino acids. The germline gives CDR1 KGHSH, CDR2 LQKENI. Here the CDR3 DNA reads TGTGCCAGCTCACCGACCCCGGGACAGGGGGGGGGAAACTATGGCTACACCTTC. This sequence encodes CASSPTPGQGGGNYGYTF.

The rearrangement uses TRBV28 and TRBJ2-7; D may match TRBD1 or TRBD2 (5 bases each). Trimming took off 3 bases at V and 2 bases at J, with 11 bases between the two ends. The CDR3 loop spans 14 amino acids. Per germline, CDR1 MDHEN and CDR2 SYDVKM. CDR3 DNA: TGTGCCAGCAGTTTTGTAGGGACCACCTACGAGCAGTACTTC. Its translation is CASSFVGTTYEQYF.

CDR3 DNA: TGTGCCAGCAGCCTATCGGGAGCGGGGGGCACAGATACGCAGTATTTT. It is translated as CASSLSGAGGTDTQYF. The chain uses TRBV9 and TRBJ2-3; 8 bases match TRBD2. With 4 bases clipped from V and 1 base from J, the junction kept 8 bases outside the gene matches. This CDR3 is 16 amino acids long. Germline lookup yields CDR1 SGDLS and CDR2 YYNGEE.

The V and J genes are TRBV10-2 and TRBJ2-3; 7 nucleotides match TRBD2. The V and J ends lost 2 bases and 2 bases, in that order; junction bases with no gene match: 10. CDR1 WSHSY and CDR2 SAAADI come from the germline V gene. The CDR3 is 17 residues long. The CDR3 bases are TGCGCCAGCAGTGAGGTGCAAGCGGGACCCTTCACAGATACGCAGTATTTT. Protein sequence: CASSEVQAGPFTDTQYF.

The V call is TRBV7-2, the J call TRBJ1-4; D is possibly TRBD1 (6 bases). The CDR3 consists of 14 residues. V lost 1 base, J lost 7 bases, and 10 bases lay in between. The germline gives CDR1 SGHTA, CDR2 FQGNSA. Here the CDR3 DNA reads TGTGCCAGCAGCTTAGAGGGGGTTTTTGAAAAACTGTTTTTT. Translating gives CASSLEGVFEKLFF.

The V and J genes are TRBV30 and TRBJ2-1; 9 bases line up with TRBD1. Trimming cost V 1 base and J 6 bases; bases outside gene matches: 7. From germline, CDR1 is GTSNPN and CDR2 SVGIG (reference sequence). The CDR3 has 15 residues. DNA for the CDR3: TGTGCCTGGAGTGGATCGGGACAGGGCCTCAATGAGCAGTTCTTC. It specifies CAWSGSGQGLNEQFF.

The chain links TRBV14 to TRBJ2-5; 9 bases map to TRBD1. The CDR3 contains 15 residues. The ends lost 1 base at V and 4 bases at J; junction bases unmatched: 4. The germline gives CDR1 SGHDN, CDR2 FVKESK. CDR3 protein: CASSQVGTGSETQYF. CDR3 bases: TGTGCCAGCAGCCAAGTCGGGACAGGGTCAGAGACCCAGTACTTC.

The rearrangement links TRBV13 to TRBJ1-2; D may be TRBD1 (5 bases). The V end was cut by 8 bases, the J end by 2 bases, with 15 bases between. The length of the CDR3 is 14 residues. Germline V lookup: CDR1 PRHDT, CDR2 FYEKMQ (reference sequence). The CDR3 protein is CASFSRARNYGYTF. CDR3 in DNA: TGTGCCAGCTTCTCCAGGGCCAGGAACTATGGCTACACCTTC.

The genes are TRBV7-6 and TRBJ2-1; D is unresolved. Per the germline V gene, CDR1 is SGHVS and CDR2 is FNYEAQ. V was clipped by 2 bases and J by 7 bases, with 3 bases between them. This CDR3 spans 11 amino acids. The CDR3: CASSLKNEQFF. The CDR3 bases are TGTGCCAGCAGCTTAAAGAATGAGCAGTTCTTC.

This clone was found once. The chain couples TRBV27 to TRBJ1-1; the D gene is possibly TRBD1 (5 bases). This CDR3 is 15 amino acids long. The V gene's germline CDR1 is MNHEY and CDR2 SMNVEV (reference sequence). The V gene lost 3 bases and the J gene lost 3 bases, with 14 bases spanning the gap. As DNA, the CDR3 is TGTGCCAGCAGTTTTACAGGTACCTGGGACACTGAAGCTTTCTTT. Translating it yields CASSFTGTWDTEAFF.

Note on this clone: This specimen includes other DNA sequences encoding the same CDR3. The chain carries TRBV28 and TRBJ2-7; D gene uncertain. V lost 6 bases to trimming and J lost 1 base, with 7 bases between them. Germline lookup yields CDR1 MDHEN and CDR2 SYDVKM. CDR3 length equals 12 residues. The CDR3 DNA reads as TGTGCCAGCAGCCTGGGTTCCTACGAGCAGTACTTC. Its translation: CASSLGSYEQYF.

The V and J genes are TRBV11-2 and TRBJ2-7; TRBD1 is a possible D gene (5 bases). The CDR3 is 13 residues long. Germline lookup yields CDR1 SGHAT and CDR2 FQNNGV. The V end lost 5 bases, the J end lost 5 bases, and 13 bases lay between the germline ends. CDR3 amino acids: CASSQGKLNEQYF. DNA of the CDR3: TGTGCCAGCAGCCAGGGTAAACTCAACGAGCAGTACTTC. The full variable domain, in which reference TRBV11-2 and TRBJ2-7 provide the parts outside the CDR3, is EAGVAQSPRYKIIEKRQSVAFWCNPISGHATLYWYQQILGQGPKLLIQFQNNGVVDDSQLPKDRFSAERLKGVDSTLKIQPAKLEDSAVYLCASSQGKLNEQYFGPGTRLTVT.

This clone has only one observation. The chain has TRBV19 and TRBJ2-7; 13 bases match TRBD2. The CDR3 has 16 amino acids. Germline CDR1 and CDR2: LNHDA and SQIVND (reference sequence). J was trimmed by 3 bases and V by 5 bases; bases with no gene match: 7. CDR3 protein: CASSPRTSGRGYEQYF. The CDR3 bases are TGTGCCAGTAGTCCTCGAACTAGCGGGAGGGGCTACGAGCAGTACTTC.